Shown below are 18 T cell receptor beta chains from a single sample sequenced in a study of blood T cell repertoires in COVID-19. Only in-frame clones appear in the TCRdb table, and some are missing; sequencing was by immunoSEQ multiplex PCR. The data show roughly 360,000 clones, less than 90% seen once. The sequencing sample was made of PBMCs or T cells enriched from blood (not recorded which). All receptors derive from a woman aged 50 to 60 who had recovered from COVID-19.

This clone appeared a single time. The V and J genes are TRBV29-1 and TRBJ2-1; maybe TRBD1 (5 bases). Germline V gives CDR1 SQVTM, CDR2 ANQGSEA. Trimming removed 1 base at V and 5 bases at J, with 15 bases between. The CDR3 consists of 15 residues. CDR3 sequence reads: CSVEVFGALNNEQFF. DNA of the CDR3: TGCAGCGTTGAAGTTTTTGGGGCCTTGAACAATGAGCAGTTCTTC.

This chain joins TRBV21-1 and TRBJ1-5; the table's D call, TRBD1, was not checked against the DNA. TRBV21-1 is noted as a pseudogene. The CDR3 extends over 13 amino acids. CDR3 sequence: CASFPLGAQPQHF. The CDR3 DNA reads TGTGCCAGCTTCCCATTAGGGGCTCAGCCCCAGCATTTT.

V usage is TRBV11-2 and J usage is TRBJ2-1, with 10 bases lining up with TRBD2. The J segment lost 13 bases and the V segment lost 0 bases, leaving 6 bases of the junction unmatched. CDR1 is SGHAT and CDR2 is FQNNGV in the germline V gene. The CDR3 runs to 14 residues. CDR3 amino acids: CASSLDQPSGGQFF. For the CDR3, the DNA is TGTGCCAGCAGCTTAGATCAGCCTAGCGGGGGACAGTTCTTC. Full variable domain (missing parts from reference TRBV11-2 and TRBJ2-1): EAGVAQSPRYKIIEKRQSVAFWCNPISGHATLYWYQQILGQGPKLLIQFQNNGVVDDSQLPKDRFSAERLKGVDSTLKIQPAKLEDSAVYLCASSLDQPSGGQFFGPGTRLTVL.

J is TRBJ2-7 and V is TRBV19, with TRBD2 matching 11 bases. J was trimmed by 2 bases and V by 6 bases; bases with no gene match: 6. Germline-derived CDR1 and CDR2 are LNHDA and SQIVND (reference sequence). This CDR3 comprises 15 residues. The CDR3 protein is CASSLLAGEPYEQYF. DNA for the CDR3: TGTGCCAGTAGCCTACTAGCGGGAGAACCCTACGAGCAGTACTTC.

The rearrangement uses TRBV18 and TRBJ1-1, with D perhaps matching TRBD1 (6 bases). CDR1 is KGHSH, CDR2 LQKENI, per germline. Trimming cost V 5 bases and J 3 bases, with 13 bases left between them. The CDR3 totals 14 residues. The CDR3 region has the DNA TGTGCCAGCTCAATACAGGGTTGGGACACTGAAGCTTTCTTT. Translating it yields CASSIQGWDTEAFF. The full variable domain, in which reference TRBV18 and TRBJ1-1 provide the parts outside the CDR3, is NAGVMQNPRHLVRRRGQEARLRCSPMKGHSHVYWYRQLPEEGLKFMVYLQKENIIDESGMPKERFSAEFPKEGPSILRIQQVVRGDSAAYFCASSIQGWDTEAFFGQGTRLTVV.

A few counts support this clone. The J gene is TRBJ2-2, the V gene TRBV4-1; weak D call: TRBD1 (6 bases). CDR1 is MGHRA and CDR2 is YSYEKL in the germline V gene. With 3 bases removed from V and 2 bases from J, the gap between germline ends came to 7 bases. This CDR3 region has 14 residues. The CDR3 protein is CASSQGQNTGELFF. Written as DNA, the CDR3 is TGCGCCAGCAGCCAGGGACAAAACACCGGGGAGCTGTTTTTT.

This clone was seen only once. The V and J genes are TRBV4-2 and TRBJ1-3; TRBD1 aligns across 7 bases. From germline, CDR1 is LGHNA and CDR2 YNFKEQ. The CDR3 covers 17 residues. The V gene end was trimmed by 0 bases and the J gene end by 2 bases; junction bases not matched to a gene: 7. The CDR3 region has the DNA TGTGCCAGCAGCCAAGAGCCAGAGGGGGCGCCTGGAAACACCATATATTTT. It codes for CASSQEPEGAPGNTIYF.

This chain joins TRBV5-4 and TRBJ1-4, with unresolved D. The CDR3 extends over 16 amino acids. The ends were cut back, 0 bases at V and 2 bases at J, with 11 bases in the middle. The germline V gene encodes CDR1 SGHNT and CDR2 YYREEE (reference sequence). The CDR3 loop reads CASSLGMAGTNEKLFF. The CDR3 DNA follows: TGTGCCAGCAGCTTGGGGATGGCGGGCACTAATGAAAAACTGTTTTTT. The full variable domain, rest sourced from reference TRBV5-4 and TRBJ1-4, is ETGVTQSPTHLIKTRGQQVTLRCSSQSGHNTVSWYQQALGQGPQFIFQYYREEENGRGNFPPRFSGLQFPNYSSELNVNALELDDSALYLCASSLGMAGTNEKLFFGSGTQLSVL.

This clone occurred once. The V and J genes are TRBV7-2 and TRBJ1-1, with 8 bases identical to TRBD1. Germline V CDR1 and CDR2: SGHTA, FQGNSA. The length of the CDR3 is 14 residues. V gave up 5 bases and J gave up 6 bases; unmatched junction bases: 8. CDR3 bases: TGTGCCAGCAGCAGTCCAGGGGGCAGGGCTGAAGCTTTCTTT. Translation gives CASSSPGGRAEAFF.

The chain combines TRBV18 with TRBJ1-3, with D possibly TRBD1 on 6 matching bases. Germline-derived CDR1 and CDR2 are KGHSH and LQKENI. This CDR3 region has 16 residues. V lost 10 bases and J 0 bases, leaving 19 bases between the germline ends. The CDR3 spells CATTGPGAGSGNTIYF. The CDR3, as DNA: TGTGCCACAACAGGCCCAGGGGCTGGCTCTGGAAACACCATATATTTT.

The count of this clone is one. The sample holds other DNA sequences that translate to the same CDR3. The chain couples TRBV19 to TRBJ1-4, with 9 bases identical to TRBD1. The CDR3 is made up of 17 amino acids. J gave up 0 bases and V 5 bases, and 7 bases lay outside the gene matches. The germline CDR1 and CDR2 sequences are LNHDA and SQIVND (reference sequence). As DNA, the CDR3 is TGTGCCAGTAGTTTGGGACAGGGCGTTGCAACTAATGAAAAACTGTTTTTT. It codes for CASSLGQGVATNEKLFF.

CDR3 sequence reads: CASSVTVNTGELFF. The CDR3, as DNA: TGCGCCAGTTCGGTCACGGTAAACACCGGGGAGCTGTTTTTT. The V gene is TRBV5-1, the J gene TRBJ2-2; D is unresolved. CDR3 length equals 14 residues. Germline V gene lookup returns CDR1 SGHRS and CDR2 YFSETQ. V was trimmed by 8 bases and J by 2 bases, leaving 13 bases between them.

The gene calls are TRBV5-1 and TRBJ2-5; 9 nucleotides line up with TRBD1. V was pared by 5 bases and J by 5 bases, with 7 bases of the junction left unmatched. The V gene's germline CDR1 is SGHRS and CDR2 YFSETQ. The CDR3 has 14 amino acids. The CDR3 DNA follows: TGCGCCAGCAGTCCGGGACAGGGTTTGGAGACCCAGTACTTC. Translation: CASSPGQGLETQYF.

The CDR3 protein is CASSFQGSLVGYTF. CDR3 coding DNA: TGTGCCAGCAGCTTCCAGGGCTCATTGGTTGGCTACACCTTC. V and J are TRBV5-4 and TRBJ1-2, with D possibly matching TRBD1 (5 bases). V shed 2 bases and J shed 7 bases, with 15 bases lying between them. The V gene's germline CDR1 is SGHNT and CDR2 YYREEE (reference sequence). The CDR3 contains 14 residues. The whole variable domain, remainder taken from reference TRBV5-4 and TRBJ1-2, is ETGVTQSPTHLIKTRGQQVTLRCSSQSGHNTVSWYQQALGQGPQFIFQYYREEENGRGNFPPRFSGLQFPNYSSELNVNALELDDSALYLCASSFQGSLVGYTFGSGTRLTVV.

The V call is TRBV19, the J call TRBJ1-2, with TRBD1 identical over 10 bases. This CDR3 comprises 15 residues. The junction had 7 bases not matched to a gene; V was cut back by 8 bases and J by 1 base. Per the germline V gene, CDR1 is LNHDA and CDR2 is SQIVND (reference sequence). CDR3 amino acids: CASVSRDRGNYGYTF. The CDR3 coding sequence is TGTGCCAGTGTGTCCCGGGACAGGGGTAACTATGGCTACACCTTC.

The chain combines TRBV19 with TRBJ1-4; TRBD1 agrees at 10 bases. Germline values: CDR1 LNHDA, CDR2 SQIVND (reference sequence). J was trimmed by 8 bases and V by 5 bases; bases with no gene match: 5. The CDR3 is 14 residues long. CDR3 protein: CASSPGTGEEKLFF. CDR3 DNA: TGTGCCAGTAGTCCCGGGACAGGGGAAGAAAAACTGTTTTTT.

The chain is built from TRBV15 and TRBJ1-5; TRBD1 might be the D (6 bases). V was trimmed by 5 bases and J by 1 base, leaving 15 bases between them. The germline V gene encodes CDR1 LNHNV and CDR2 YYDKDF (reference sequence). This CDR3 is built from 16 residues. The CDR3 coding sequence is TGTGCCACCAGCTTTTATGGGGGCGCGAGCAATCAGCCCCAGCATTTT. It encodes CATSFYGGASNQPQHF.

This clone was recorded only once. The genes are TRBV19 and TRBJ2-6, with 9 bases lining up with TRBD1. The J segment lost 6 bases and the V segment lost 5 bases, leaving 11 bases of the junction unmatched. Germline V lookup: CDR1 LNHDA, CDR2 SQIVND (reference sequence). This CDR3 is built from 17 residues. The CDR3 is CASSGVGTGKLANVLTF. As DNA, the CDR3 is TGTGCCAGTAGTGGGGTAGGGACAGGGAAATTGGCCAACGTCCTGACTTTC.